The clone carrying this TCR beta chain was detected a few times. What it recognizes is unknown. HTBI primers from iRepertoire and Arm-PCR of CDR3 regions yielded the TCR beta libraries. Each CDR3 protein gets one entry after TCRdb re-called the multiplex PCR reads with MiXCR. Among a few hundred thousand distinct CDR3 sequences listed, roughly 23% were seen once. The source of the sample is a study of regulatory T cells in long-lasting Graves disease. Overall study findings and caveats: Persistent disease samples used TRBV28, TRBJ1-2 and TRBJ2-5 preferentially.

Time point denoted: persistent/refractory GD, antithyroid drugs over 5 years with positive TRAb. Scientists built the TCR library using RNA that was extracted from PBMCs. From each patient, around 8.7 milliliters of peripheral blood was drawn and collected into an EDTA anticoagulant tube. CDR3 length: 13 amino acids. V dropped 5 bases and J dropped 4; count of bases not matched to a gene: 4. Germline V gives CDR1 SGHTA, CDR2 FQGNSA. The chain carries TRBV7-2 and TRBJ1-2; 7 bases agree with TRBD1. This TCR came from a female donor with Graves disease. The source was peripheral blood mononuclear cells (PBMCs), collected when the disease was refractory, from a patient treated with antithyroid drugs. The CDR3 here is CASSTRQGYGYTF. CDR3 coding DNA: TGTGCCAGCAGCACCCGACAGGGCTATGGCTACACCTTC.